Each of the 8 T cell receptor beta chains below was sequenced from the same sample in a study of beta chain features in type 1 diabetes. The whole isolated RNA underwent reverse transcription, so sequencing captured expressed TCRB transcripts. The protocol was immunoSEQ multiplex PCR, while the TCRdb copy is restricted to in-frame clones and leaves out a portion. The sample comprises around 320,000 clones, approximately 15% of which are singletons, and roughly 6.7% rests with the top ten. Sequences were obtained from central memory CD4+ T cells from blood. These receptors originate from a man younger than 40 in good health.

This chain links TRBV6-5 with TRBJ2-2; 9 bases align to TRBD2. The CDR3 loop spans 15 amino acids. Germline-derived CDR1 and CDR2 are MNHEY and SVGAGI. V shed 7 bases and J 4 bases; nucleotides not matched to a gene: 7. The CDR3 reads CASTLGLAITGELFF. In DNA form, the CDR3 reads TGTGCCAGCACCCTTGGACTAGCGATCACCGGGGAGCTGTTTTTT.

This clone was detected only a few times. This sequence joins TRBV11-3 and TRBJ2-3; no definite D call. CDR3 length: 13 residues. In germline, CDR1 is SGHNT, CDR2 YENEEA. Trimming shortened V by 0 bases and J by 3 bases, and 4 bases separated the two germline ends. The CDR3 sequence is CASSLDPTDTQYF. CDR3 bases: TGTGCCAGCAGCTTAGATCCTACAGATACGCAGTATTTT.

This clone was found a few times. The chain employs TRBV7-9 and TRBJ2-5, with TRBD2 as a possible D gene (6 bases). Germline CDR1 reads SEHNR; CDR2 reads FQNEAQ (reference sequence). There are 11 residues in the CDR3. The V and J ends lost 5 bases and 9 bases respectively, with 10 bases between them. CDR3 sequence reads: CASSPTSPQYF. CDR3 bases: TGTGCCAGCAGCCCCACTAGCCCCCAGTACTTC.

This clone was counted only a few times. The chain's CDR3 is CASGDRKKGGNTIYF. In DNA form, the CDR3 reads TGCGCCAGCGGGGACAGGAAAAAAGGTGGAAACACCATATATTTT. The chain links TRBV4-3 to TRBJ1-3, with TRBD1 identical over 8 bases. V lost 8 bases to trimming and J lost 3 bases; unmatched junction nucleotides: 9. Germline lookup yields CDR1 LGHNA and CDR2 YSLEER. The CDR3 is 15 amino acids.

The genes are TRBV2 and TRBJ1-4; D not certain. V was shortened by 4 bases and J by 8 bases, with 14 bases between the two germline ends. This CDR3 contains 14 residues. Germline loops: CDR1 SNHLY, CDR2 FYNNEI. CDR3 amino acids: CASSAYLPGEKLFF. The CDR3, as DNA: TGTGCCAGCAGTGCCTACTTACCTGGGGAAAAACTGTTTTTT.

The chain has TRBV9 and TRBJ2-5; 9 bases fit TRBD2. The ends lost 3 bases at V and 5 bases at J; junction bases unmatched: 11. CDR1 and CDR2 from the germline V gene are SGDLS and YYNGEE. The CDR3 consists of 16 residues. This chain's CDR3 is CASSASSGALGETQYF. The DNA for the CDR3 is TGTGCCAGCAGCGCCTCTAGCGGGGCTCTGGGGGAGACCCAGTACTTC.

This clone was recorded a few times. The V call is TRBV6-5, the J call TRBJ2-1; TRBD1 matches at 8 bases. J gave up 0 bases and V 4 bases, and 2 bases lay outside the gene matches. CDR3 size: 15 residues. Germline V CDR1 and CDR2: MNHEY, SVGAGI. CDR3 sequence: CASSSQGGSYNEQFF. The CDR3 DNA reads as TGTGCCAGCAGTTCACAGGGGGGCTCCTACAATGAGCAGTTCTTC.

This clone was picked up a small number of times. One end of the junction is discordant with germline, which a read error may explain. The chain employs TRBV5-4 and TRBJ2-7, with 7 nucleotides matching TRBD2. The CDR3 is 15 residues long. The V gene's germline CDR1 is SGHNT and CDR2 YYREEE (reference sequence). CDR3 DNA sequence: TGCGCCAGCAGCCGAGCGCGGGGGAACTCCTACGAGCAGTACTTC. Amino acid sequence: CASSRARGNSYEQYF. The full variable domain, rest sourced from reference TRBV5-4 and TRBJ2-7, is ETGVTQSPTHLIKTRGQQVTLRCSSQSGHNTVSWYQQALGQGPQFIFQYYREEENGRGNFPPRFSGLQFPNYSSELNVNALELDDSALYLCASSRARGNSYEQYFGPGTRLTVT.